These 14 T cell receptor beta chains share one sample of origin, sequenced in a study of cytomegalovirus exposure and HLA in healthy donors. Amplification used 60 Vbeta primers and 13 Jbeta primers. Assay: immunoSEQ multiplex PCR; the TCRdb copy retains only in-frame clones and omits some. The table lists 85,000 to 100,000 clones, around four fifths of them singletons. What was sequenced was PBMCs. These receptors were obtained from a woman under 30 in good health and CMV-seropositive.

The chain employs TRBV7-9 and TRBJ1-1; D is possibly TRBD1 (5 bases). This CDR3 contains 15 residues. CDR1 is SEHNR, CDR2 FQNEAQ, per germline (reference sequence). The V and J ends lost 0 bases and 0 bases respectively, with 8 bases between them. CDR3 bases: TGTGCCAGCAGCTTAGCGTCAGGGATGAACACTGAAGCTTTCTTT. Translation gives CASSLASGMNTEAFF.

This sequence joins TRBV6-5 and TRBJ1-2; D possibly corresponds to TRBD1 (6 bases). This CDR3 contains 13 residues. CDR1 and CDR2 from the germline V gene are MNHEY and SVGAGI. Trimming stripped 6 bases from V and 4 bases from J, with 12 bases between. DNA for the CDR3: TGTGCCAGCAGCATCACAGGGCCCTATGGCTACACCTTC. Translating gives CASSITGPYGYTF.

This chain joins TRBV10-3 and TRBJ2-1; 8 positions match TRBD1. V was pared by 2 bases and J by 8 bases, with 5 bases of the junction left unmatched. This CDR3 comprises 14 residues. CDR1 is ENHRY, CDR2 SYGVKD, per germline. CDR3 protein: CAISEMTGAYEQFF. CDR3 in DNA: TGTGCCATCAGTGAGATGACAGGGGCGTATGAGCAGTTCTTC.

The V gene is TRBV20-1, the J gene TRBJ2-1; D is undetermined. V was clipped by 3 bases and J by 7 bases, with 4 bases between them. Germline V gene lookup returns CDR1 DFQATT and CDR2 SNEGSKA (reference sequence). CDR3 length: 10 residues. The CDR3 sequence is CSARENEQFF. CDR3 sequence (DNA): TGCAGTGCTAGGGAGAATGAGCAGTTCTTC.

V and J are TRBV2 and TRBJ1-5; 8 nucleotides match TRBD1. The V gene end was trimmed by 4 bases and the J gene end by 3 bases; junction bases not matched to a gene: 5. CDR3 length equals 15 residues. Germline CDR1 reads SNHLY; CDR2 reads FYNNEI. The CDR3: CASSAPTGVNQPQHF. For the CDR3, the DNA is TGTGCCAGCAGTGCACCGACAGGGGTCAATCAGCCCCAGCATTTT. The full variable domain, rest sourced from reference TRBV2 and TRBJ1-5, is EPEVTQTPSHQVTQMGQEVILRCVPISNHLYFYWYRQILGQKVEFLVSFYNNEISEKSEIFDDQFSVERPDGSNFTLKIRSTKLEDSAMYFCASSAPTGVNQPQHFGDGTRLSIL.

The count of this clone is one. The chain recombines TRBV5-1 with TRBJ2-5, with D tentatively TRBD2 (5 bases). V lost 1 base, J lost 2 bases, and 6 bases lay in between. CDR3 size: 13 residues. The germline gives CDR1 SGHRS, CDR2 YFSETQ. CDR3: CASSLRGQETQYF. As DNA, the CDR3 is TGCGCCAGCAGCTTGCGCGGGCAAGAGACCCAGTACTTC.

This chain uses TRBV28 with TRBJ1-5, with 10 positions matching TRBD1. The V and J ends lost 11 bases and 3 bases, in that order; junction bases with no gene match: 4. The CDR3 loop spans 13 amino acids. Germline V lookup: CDR1 MDHEN, CDR2 SYDVKM. CDR3 amino acids: CAAGTGANQPQHF. Here the CDR3 DNA reads TGTGCCGCTGGGACAGGGGCCAATCAGCCCCAGCATTTT.

The genes are TRBV15 and TRBJ2-5, with TRBD1 matching over 8 bases. Trimming removed 1 base from V and 1 base from J; junction bases left unmatched: 8. This CDR3 is 17 amino acids long. Germline CDR1 reads LNHNV; CDR2 reads YYDKDF (reference sequence). The CDR3 loop is CATSRGDRGVVQETQYF. DNA of the CDR3: TGTGCCACCAGCAGAGGAGACAGGGGTGTAGTCCAAGAGACCCAGTACTTC. Together with reference TRBV15 and TRBJ2-5, the CDR3 gives the full variable domain: DAMVIQNPRYQVTQFGKPVTLSCSQTLNHNVMYWYQQKSSQAPKLLFHYYDKDFNNEADTPDNFQSRRPNTSFCFLDIRSPGLGDTAMYLCATSRGDRGVVQETQYFGPGTRLLVL.

The V call is TRBV21-1, the J call TRBJ2-1; the DNA was not used to check the table's D call, TRBD2. TRBV21-1 is classified as a pseudogene. The CDR3 length is 17 residues. The CDR3 reads CASSKGGSASSYNEQFF. CDR3 bases: TGTGCCAGCAGCAAAGGGGGTAGCGCGAGCTCCTACAATGAGCAGTTCTTC.

This clone has a handful of counts. This chain links TRBV7-9 with TRBJ1-4; no firm D call. The CDR3 sequence is 15 residues long. Trimming cost V 6 bases and J 6 bases, with 17 bases left between them. CDR1 SEHNR and CDR2 FQNEAQ come from the germline V gene (reference sequence). In DNA form, the CDR3 reads TGTGCCAGCAGTAAACGACTACTGGGTGATGAAAAACTGTTTTTT. Its translation is CASSKRLLGDEKLFF.

The chain has TRBV19 and TRBJ2-1, with 7 nucleotides matching TRBD2. The CDR3 totals 14 residues. In germline, CDR1 is LNHDA, CDR2 SQIVND (reference sequence). The V segment lost 4 bases and the J segment 9 bases; nucleotides outside the gene matches: 9. CDR3 in amino acids: CASSNGLGQGEQFF. The CDR3 coding sequence is TGTGCCAGTAGTAACGGACTAGGTCAGGGTGAGCAGTTCTTC.

The J gene is TRBJ1-2, the V gene TRBV5-6; 7 bases align to TRBD1. The germline V gene has CDR1 SGHDT and CDR2 YYEEEE. The CDR3 has 18 residues. With V trimmed by 4 bases and J by 1 base, 16 bases remained unmatched. The CDR3 loop reads CASSLGGLTGDGNYGYTF. As DNA, the CDR3 is TGTGCCAGCAGCCTTGGGGGCCTTACAGGGGACGGTAACTATGGCTACACCTTC.

On this clone itself: The germline gene is not matched at one end of the junction; a read error may be the cause. The rearrangement uses TRBV7-9 and TRBJ1-4, with 9 bases identical to TRBD1. The length of the CDR3 is 17 residues. Germline values: CDR1 SEHNR, CDR2 FQNEAQ (reference sequence). As DNA, the CDR3 is TGTGGCAGCAGCAATCCAGGGACAGGGCCATCTAATGAAAAACTGTTTTTT. Protein sequence: CGSSNPGTGPSNEKLFF.

This chain links TRBV6-1 with TRBJ1-1; 8 bases align to TRBD1. V shed 0 bases, J shed 4 bases, and the junction held 4 bases outside the gene matches. This CDR3 is 15 amino acids long. Germline CDR1 and CDR2: MNHNS and SASEGT. For the CDR3, the DNA is TGTGCCAGCAGTGAAGCCCCAGGGGGCCTCACTGAAGCTTTCTTT. It encodes CASSEAPGGLTEAFF.